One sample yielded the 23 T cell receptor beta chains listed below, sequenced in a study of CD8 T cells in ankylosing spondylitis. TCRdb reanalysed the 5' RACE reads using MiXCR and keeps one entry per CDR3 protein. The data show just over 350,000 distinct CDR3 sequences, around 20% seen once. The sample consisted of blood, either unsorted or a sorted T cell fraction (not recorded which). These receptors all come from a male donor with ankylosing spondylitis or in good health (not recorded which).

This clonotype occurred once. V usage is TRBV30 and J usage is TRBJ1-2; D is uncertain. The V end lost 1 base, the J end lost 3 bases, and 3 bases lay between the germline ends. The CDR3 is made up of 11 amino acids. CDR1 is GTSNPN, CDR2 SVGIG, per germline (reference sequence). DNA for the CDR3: TGTGCCTGGAGTGAAGACTATGGCTACACCTTC. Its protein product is CAWSEDYGYTF.

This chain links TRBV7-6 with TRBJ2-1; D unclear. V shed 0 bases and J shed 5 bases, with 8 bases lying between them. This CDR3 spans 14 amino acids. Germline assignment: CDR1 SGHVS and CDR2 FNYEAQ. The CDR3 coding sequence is TGTGCCAGCAGCTTAGCGCCCCTCGACAATGAGCAGTTCTTC. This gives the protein CASSLAPLDNEQFF.

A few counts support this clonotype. Here the CDR3 reads CASSLQGGFTEAFF. The CDR3 coding sequence is TGTGCCAGCAGCCTACAGGGGGGTTTCACTGAAGCTTTCTTT. The rearrangement joins TRBV7-8 to TRBJ1-1; 8 nucleotides agree with TRBD1. J gave up 4 bases and V 5 bases, and 6 bases lay outside the gene matches. The CDR3 sequence is 14 residues long. Germline CDR1 and CDR2: SGHVS and FQNEAQ.

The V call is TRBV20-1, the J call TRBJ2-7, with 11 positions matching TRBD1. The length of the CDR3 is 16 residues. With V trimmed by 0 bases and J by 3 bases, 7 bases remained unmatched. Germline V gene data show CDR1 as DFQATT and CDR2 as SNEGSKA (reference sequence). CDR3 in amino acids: CSARDWTGGSIYEQYF. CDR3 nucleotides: TGCAGTGCTAGAGATTGGACAGGGGGCTCAATCTACGAGCAGTACTTC.

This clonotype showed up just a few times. The CDR3 sequence is CASRPLGDNEQFF. For the CDR3, the DNA is TGTGCCAGCAGACCCCTGGGGGACAATGAGCAGTTCTTC. V and J are TRBV11-2 and TRBJ2-1; D may match TRBD1 or TRBD2 (5 bases each). Germline assignment: CDR1 SGHAT and CDR2 FQNNGV. Trimming cost V 6 bases and J 5 bases, with 11 bases left between them. The CDR3 extends over 13 amino acids.

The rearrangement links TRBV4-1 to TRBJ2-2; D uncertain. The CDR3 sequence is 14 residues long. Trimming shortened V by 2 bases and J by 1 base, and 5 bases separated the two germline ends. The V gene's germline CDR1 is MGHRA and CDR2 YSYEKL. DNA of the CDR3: TGCGCCAGCAGCCAATTGGGGAACACCGGGGAGCTGTTTTTT. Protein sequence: CASSQLGNTGELFF.

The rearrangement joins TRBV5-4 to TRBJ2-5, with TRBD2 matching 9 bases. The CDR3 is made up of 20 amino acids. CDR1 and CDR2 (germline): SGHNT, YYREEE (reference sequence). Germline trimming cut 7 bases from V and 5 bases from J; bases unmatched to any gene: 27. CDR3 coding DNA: TGTGCCAGCGAGCCTGGACATCTCCGCGGGGGGGCTTTGTCTGCGGAGACCCAGTACTTC. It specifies CASEPGHLRGGALSAETQYF.

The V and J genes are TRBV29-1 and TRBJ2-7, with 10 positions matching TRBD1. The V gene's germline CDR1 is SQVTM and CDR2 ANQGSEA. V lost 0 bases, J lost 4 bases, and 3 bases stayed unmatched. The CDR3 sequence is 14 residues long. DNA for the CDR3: TGCAGCGTTGAAGAAAGGACAGGGGGATACGAGCAGTACTTC. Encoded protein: CSVEERTGGYEQYF.

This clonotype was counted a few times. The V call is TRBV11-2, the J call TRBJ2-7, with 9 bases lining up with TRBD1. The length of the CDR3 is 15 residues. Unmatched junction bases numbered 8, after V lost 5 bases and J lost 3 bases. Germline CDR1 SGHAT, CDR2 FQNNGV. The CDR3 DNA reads TGTGCCAGCAGCCCAGGACAGGGGCCGTACTACGAGCAGTACTTC. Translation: CASSPGQGPYYEQYF.

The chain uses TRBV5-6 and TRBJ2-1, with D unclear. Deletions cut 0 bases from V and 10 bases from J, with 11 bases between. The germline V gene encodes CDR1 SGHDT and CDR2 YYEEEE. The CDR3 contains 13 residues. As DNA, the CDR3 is TGTGCCAGCAGCTTGGTGGCGGAAACGGAGCAGTTCTTC. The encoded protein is CASSLVAETEQFF.

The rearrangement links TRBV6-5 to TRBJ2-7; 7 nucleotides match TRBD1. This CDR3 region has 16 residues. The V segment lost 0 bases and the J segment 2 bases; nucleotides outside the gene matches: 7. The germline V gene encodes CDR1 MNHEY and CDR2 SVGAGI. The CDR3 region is CASSYSIGDRAYEQYF. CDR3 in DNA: TGTGCCAGCAGTTACTCGATAGGGGACAGAGCCTACGAGCAGTACTTC.

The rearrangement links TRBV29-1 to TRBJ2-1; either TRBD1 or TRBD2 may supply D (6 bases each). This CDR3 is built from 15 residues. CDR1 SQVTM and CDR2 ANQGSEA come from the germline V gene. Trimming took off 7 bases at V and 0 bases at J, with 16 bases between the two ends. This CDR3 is CSGSGDSSSYNEQFF. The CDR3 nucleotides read TGCAGCGGTTCAGGGGACTCGAGCTCCTACAATGAGCAGTTCTTC.

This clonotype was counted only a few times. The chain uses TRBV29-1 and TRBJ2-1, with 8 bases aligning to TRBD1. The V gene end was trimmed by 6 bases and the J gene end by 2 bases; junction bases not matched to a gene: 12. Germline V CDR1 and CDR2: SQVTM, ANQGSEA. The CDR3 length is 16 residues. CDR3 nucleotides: TGCAGCGTCGCTGGACGGACAGGGACTCCCTACAATGAGCAGTTCTTC. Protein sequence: CSVAGRTGTPYNEQFF.

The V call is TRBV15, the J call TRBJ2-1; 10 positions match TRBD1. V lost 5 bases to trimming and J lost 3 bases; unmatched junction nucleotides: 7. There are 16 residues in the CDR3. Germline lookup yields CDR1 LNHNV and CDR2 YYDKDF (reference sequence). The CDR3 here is CATSVSGTGDYNEQFF. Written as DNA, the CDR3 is TGTGCCACCAGCGTATCCGGGACAGGGGACTACAATGAGCAGTTCTTC.

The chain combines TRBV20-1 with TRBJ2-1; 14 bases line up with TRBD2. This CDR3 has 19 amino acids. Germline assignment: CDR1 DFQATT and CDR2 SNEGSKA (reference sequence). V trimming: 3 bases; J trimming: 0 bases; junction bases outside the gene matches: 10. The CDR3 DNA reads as TGCAGTGCTAGCAGACTAGCGGGGGGGCCCCAAAGCTCCTACAATGAGCAGTTCTTC. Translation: CSASRLAGGPQSSYNEQFF.

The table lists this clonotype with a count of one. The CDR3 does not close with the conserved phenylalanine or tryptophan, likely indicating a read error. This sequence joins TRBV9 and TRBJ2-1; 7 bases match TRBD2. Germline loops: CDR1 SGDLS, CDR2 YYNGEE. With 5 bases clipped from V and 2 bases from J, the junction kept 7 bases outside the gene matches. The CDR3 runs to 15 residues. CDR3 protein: CASSERDLPYNEQFL. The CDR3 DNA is TGTGCCAGCAGTGAGCGGGACCTCCCCTACAATGAGCAGTTCCTC.

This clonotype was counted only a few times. The CDR3 DNA is TGTGCCAGCGCATACAATGAGCAGTTCTTC. This codes for CASAYNEQFF. The chain carries TRBV12-3 or TRBV12-4 and TRBJ2-1, with no clear D. V was clipped by 8 bases and J by 4 bases, with 3 bases between them. This CDR3 is 10 amino acids long.

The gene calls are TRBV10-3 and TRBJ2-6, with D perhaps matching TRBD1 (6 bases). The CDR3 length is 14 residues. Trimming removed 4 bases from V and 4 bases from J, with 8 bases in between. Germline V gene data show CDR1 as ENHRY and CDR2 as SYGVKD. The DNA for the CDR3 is TGTGCCATCAGTGCAGGGGCAGGGGCCAACGTCCTGACTTTC. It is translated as CAISAGAGANVLTF.

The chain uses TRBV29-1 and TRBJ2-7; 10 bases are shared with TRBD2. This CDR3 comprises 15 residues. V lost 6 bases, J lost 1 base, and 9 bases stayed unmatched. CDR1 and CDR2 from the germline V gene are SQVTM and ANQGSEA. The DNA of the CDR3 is TGCAGCGTCGATAAGATAGCGGGGGGATCCTACGAGCAGTACTTC. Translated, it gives CSVDKIAGGSYEQYF.

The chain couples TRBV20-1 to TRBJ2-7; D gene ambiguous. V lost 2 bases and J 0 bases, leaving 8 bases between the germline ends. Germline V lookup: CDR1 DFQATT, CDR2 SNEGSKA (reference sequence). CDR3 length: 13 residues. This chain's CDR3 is CSARYTSSYEQYF. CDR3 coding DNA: TGCAGTGCTAGATACACATCCTCCTACGAGCAGTACTTC.

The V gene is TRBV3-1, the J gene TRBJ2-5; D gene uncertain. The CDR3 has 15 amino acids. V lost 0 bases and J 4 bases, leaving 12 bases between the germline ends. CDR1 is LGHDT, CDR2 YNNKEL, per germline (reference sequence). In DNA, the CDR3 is TGTGCCAGCAGCCAAGAAGGCCCCCTAGGAGAGACCCAGTACTTC. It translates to CASSQEGPLGETQYF.

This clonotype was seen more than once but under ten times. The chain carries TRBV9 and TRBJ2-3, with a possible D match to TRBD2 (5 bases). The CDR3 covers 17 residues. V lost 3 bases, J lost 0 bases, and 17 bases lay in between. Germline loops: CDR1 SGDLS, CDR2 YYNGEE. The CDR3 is CASSESPSGTSTDTQYF. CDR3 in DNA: TGTGCCAGCAGCGAGTCCCCGTCGGGAACTAGCACAGATACGCAGTATTTT.

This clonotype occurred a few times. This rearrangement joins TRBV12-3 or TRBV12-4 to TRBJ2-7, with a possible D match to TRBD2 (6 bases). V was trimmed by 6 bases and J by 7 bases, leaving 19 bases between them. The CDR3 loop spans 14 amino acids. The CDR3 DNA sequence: TGTGCCAGCAGCACGACTAGGTCTACTGGGGAGCAGTACTTC. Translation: CASSTTRSTGEQYF.